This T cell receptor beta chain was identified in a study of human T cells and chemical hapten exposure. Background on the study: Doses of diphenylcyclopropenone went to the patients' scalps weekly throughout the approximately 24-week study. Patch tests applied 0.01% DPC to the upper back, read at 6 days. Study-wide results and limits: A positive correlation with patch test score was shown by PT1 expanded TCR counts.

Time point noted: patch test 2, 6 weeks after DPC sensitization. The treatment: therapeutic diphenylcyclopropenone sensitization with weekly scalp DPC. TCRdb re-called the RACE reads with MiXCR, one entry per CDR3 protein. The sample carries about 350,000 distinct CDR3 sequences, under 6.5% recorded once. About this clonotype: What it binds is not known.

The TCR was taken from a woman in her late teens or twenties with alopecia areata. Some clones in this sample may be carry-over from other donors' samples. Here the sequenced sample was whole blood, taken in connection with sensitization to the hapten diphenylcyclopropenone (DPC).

This CDR3 is CASSLGQGGLEAFF. In DNA form, the CDR3 reads TGTGCCAGCAGCTTAGGTCAAGGGGGCCTTGAAGCTTTCTTT. The V call is TRBV7-9, the J call TRBJ1-1; TRBD1 matches at 7 bases. The trim removed 1 base at V and 7 bases at J, leaving 6 bases unmatched. This CDR3 region has 14 residues. CDR1 and CDR2 (germline): SEHNR, FQNEAQ (reference sequence).